The next 18 T cell receptor beta chains were all read from a single sample in a study of long-term antiretroviral therapy in people with HIV. The assay used was immunoSEQ (version v3.0), run at survey level. Libraries were prepared by immunoSEQ multiplex PCR; TCRdb keeps only in-frame clonotypes and omits some of them. The sample consists of tens of thousands of clones, 80% to 90% of them appearing once. The sample here was unsorted PBMCs, taken 1.8 years before starting antiretroviral therapy. The receptors were sampled from a woman aged 25 to 39 with HIV.

The rearrangement joins TRBV19 to TRBJ2-2; D may be TRBD2 (5 bases). V lost 9 bases to trimming and J lost 4 bases, with 18 bases between them. Germline loops: CDR1 LNHDA, CDR2 SQIVND (reference sequence). The CDR3 is 15 residues long. The CDR3 spells CASLSQHRGTGELFF. The CDR3 DNA reads TGTGCCAGCCTTAGTCAGCACCGGGGCACCGGGGAGCTGTTTTTT. Filled out from reference TRBV19 and TRBJ2-2, the complete variable domain reads DGGITQSPKYLFRKEGQNVTLSCEQNLNHDAMYWYRQDPGQGLRLIYYSQIVNDFQKGDIAEGYSVSREKKESFPLTVTSAQKNPTAFYLCASLSQHRGTGELFFGEGSRLTVL.

The chain recombines TRBV13 with TRBJ1-3; no definite D call. The CDR3 has 14 amino acids. The germline V gene has CDR1 PRHDT and CDR2 FYEKMQ (reference sequence). V lost 1 base to trimming and J lost 1 base, with 5 bases between them. CDR3 sequence reads: CASSLAGSGNTIYF. Here the CDR3 DNA reads TGTGCCAGCAGCTTAGCGGGGTCTGGAAACACCATATATTTT.

The V and J genes are TRBV5-8 and TRBJ1-5, with TRBD1 matching over 9 bases. The germline V gene encodes CDR1 SGHTS and CDR2 YDEGEE. Trimming cost V 0 bases and J 5 bases; bases outside gene matches: 3. This CDR3 region has 15 residues. The CDR3 loop is CASSLEQGAYQPQHF. CDR3 nucleotides: TGTGCCAGCAGCTTGGAACAGGGGGCCTATCAGCCCCAGCATTTT.

This sequence joins TRBV14 and TRBJ1-1; 7 bases map to TRBD1. Germline assignment: CDR1 SGHDN and CDR2 FVKESK. Losses at the gene ends were 1 base for V and 1 base for J; bases not matched to a gene: 3. The CDR3 is 15 residues long. This chain's CDR3 is CASSQGTGWNTEAFF. As DNA, the CDR3 is TGTGCCAGCAGCCAAGGGACAGGATGGAACACTGAAGCTTTCTTT.

This clone showed up just once. V usage is TRBV7-8 and J usage is TRBJ1-4, with unresolved D. The CDR3 is made up of 15 amino acids. V lost 1 base and J 3 bases, leaving 9 bases between the germline ends. CDR1 SGHVS and CDR2 FQNEAQ come from the germline V gene. The CDR3 DNA follows: TGTGCCAGCAGCTTAGGAGCCACTGCTAATGAAAAACTGTTTTTT. Protein product: CASSLGATANEKLFF.

The chain recombines TRBV6-4 with TRBJ1-1; 7 bases line up with TRBD1. Trimming cost V 4 bases and J 3 bases; bases outside gene matches: 11. This CDR3 has 16 amino acids. From germline, CDR1 is MRHNA and CDR2 SNTAGT. The CDR3 bases are TGTGCCAGCAGTGGTCCGGGACAGCATCCTTACACTGAAGCTTTCTTT. This sequence encodes CASSGPGQHPYTEAFF.

The chain recombines TRBV5-4 with TRBJ2-5; 7 bases are a match to TRBD2. The CDR3 has 17 residues. Trimming at V came to 1 base and at J to 5 bases, leaving 14 bases not matched to a gene. Per germline, CDR1 SGHNT and CDR2 YYREEE (reference sequence). This CDR3 is CASSLRGEGKEYETQYF. The CDR3 DNA follows: TGTGCCAGCAGCTTGAGAGGGGAGGGAAAGGAATACGAGACCCAGTACTTC.

The chain links TRBV5-5 to TRBJ2-5, with D possibly TRBD1 on 6 matching bases. The CDR3 is 14 residues long. Trimming cost V 3 bases and J 5 bases, with 14 bases left between them. Germline V gives CDR1 SGHKS, CDR2 YYEKEE (reference sequence). The CDR3 reads CASSYRVFGETQYF. CDR3 coding DNA: TGTGCCAGCAGCTACAGGGTTTTCGGGGAGACCCAGTACTTC.

This chain joins TRBV19 and TRBJ1-2; TRBD1 is a possible D gene (6 bases). V shed 0 bases and J shed 7 bases, with 15 bases lying between them. Germline values: CDR1 LNHDA, CDR2 SQIVND (reference sequence). This CDR3 has 15 amino acids. The CDR3 loop is CASSIDTGGAGGYTF. The CDR3, as DNA: TGTGCCAGTAGTATAGACACCGGGGGCGCCGGTGGCTACACCTTC.

The rearrangement joins TRBV10-2 to TRBJ2-1, with D possibly called TRBD1 or TRBD2 (6 bases each). CDR1 and CDR2 (germline): WSHSY, SAAADI. This CDR3 has 16 amino acids. Trimming took off 3 bases at V and 7 bases at J, with 19 bases between the two ends. The CDR3 region has the DNA TGCGCCAGCAGTGATTTCGGGGGCAGGTCCCTTAATGAGCAGTTCTTC. This codes for CASSDFGGRSLNEQFF.

The rearrangement uses TRBV27 and TRBJ2-1; 8 nucleotides align to TRBD2. Looked up from germline, CDR1 is MNHEY and CDR2 is SMNVEV (reference sequence). After removal of 5 bases from V and 4 bases from J, the junction contained 7 bases not matched to a gene. This CDR3 is built from 15 residues. The CDR3 coding sequence is TGTGCCAGCAGTATAAGCGGGGGTTTTTACAATGAGCAGTTCTTC. Residues: CASSISGGFYNEQFF.

The chain couples TRBV29-1 to TRBJ1-2; D possibly corresponds to TRBD1 (5 bases). V was cut by 4 bases and J by 8 bases, with 11 bases left in between. Looked up from germline, CDR1 is SQVTM and CDR2 is ANQGSEA. There are 11 residues in the CDR3. The CDR3 loop reads CSVGGAEGYTF. DNA for the CDR3: TGCAGCGTTGGCGGGGCCGAGGGCTACACCTTC.

This chain connects TRBV6-6 to TRBJ1-4; D is unclear. The CDR3 is 15 residues long. Germline V gives CDR1 MNHNY, CDR2 SVGAGI (reference sequence). Trimming took 5 bases from V and 4 from J, leaving 14 bases between them. The CDR3 protein is CASSPDGRFNEKLFF. For the CDR3, the DNA is TGTGCCAGCAGTCCGGACGGACGATTTAATGAAAAACTGTTTTTT.

The chain recombines TRBV27 with TRBJ1-6; 8 nucleotides align to TRBD1. There are 15 residues in the CDR3. With 6 bases clipped from V and 5 bases from J, the junction kept 6 bases outside the gene matches. The germline CDR1 and CDR2 sequences are MNHEY and SMNVEV (reference sequence). CDR3 DNA sequence: TGTGCCAGCAGGCGAGGACAGGGTGATAATTCACCCCTCCACTTT. Translated: CASRRGQGDNSPLHF.

The V and J genes are TRBV29-1 and TRBJ1-2; 7 nucleotides line up with TRBD1. V lost 6 bases and J lost 2; bases outside the gene matches: 6. The CDR3 is 13 residues long. CDR1 and CDR2 (germline): SQVTM, ANQGSEA. CDR3 loop: CSVLTGPNYGYTF. In DNA, the CDR3 is TGCAGCGTCTTGACAGGGCCGAACTATGGCTACACCTTC.

In DNA, the CDR3 is TGTGCCAGCAGTCTATCTAGCAACAATGAGCAGTTCTTC. It yields the protein CASSLSSNNEQFF. The V call is TRBV6-5, the J call TRBJ2-1, with D tentatively TRBD2 (5 bases). Germline-derived CDR1 and CDR2 are MNHEY and SVGAGI. The CDR3 consists of 13 residues. With 5 bases removed from V and 5 bases from J, the gap between germline ends came to 10 bases.

The chain links TRBV13 to TRBJ1-2; 7 nucleotides agree with TRBD1. The CDR3 spans 14 residues. The trim removed 4 bases at V and 8 bases at J, leaving 10 bases unmatched. The V gene's germline CDR1 is PRHDT and CDR2 FYEKMQ (reference sequence). CDR3 in amino acids: CASSSGTVLDGYTF. In DNA, the CDR3 is TGTGCCAGCAGCTCCGGGACAGTTTTAGACGGCTACACCTTC.

The chain combines TRBV5-1 with TRBJ2-1, with TRBD2 identical over 7 bases. Trimming at V came to 0 bases and at J to 4 bases, leaving 4 bases not matched to a gene. This CDR3 is built from 15 residues. The V gene's germline CDR1 is SGHRS and CDR2 YFSETQ. Here the CDR3 DNA reads TGCGCCAGCAGCTTGGTCGGGGGGATTTACAATGAGCAGTTCTTC. It is translated as CASSLVGGIYNEQFF.